This TCR beta chain was recorded in a study of monozygotic twins with inflammatory bowel disease. TCRdb reprocessed the 5' RACE reads and reports one entry per CDR3 protein, with no DNA. This specimen shows just over 300,000 distinct CDR3 sequences; the ten leading clones hold more than 4.5%. This CDR3 spans 13 amino acids. The germline V gene encodes CDR1 SQVTM and CDR2 ANQGSEA. Sequenced: blood. The J gene is TRBJ2-4, the V gene TRBV29-1; TCRdb reports TRBD1, a call that lacks DNA to check it against. This clonotype was obtained from a human donor with ulcerative colitis or Crohn's disease, or a healthy co-twin of an affected twin (not recorded which). CDR3 sequence: CSGRDRDKNIQYF.